The entry that follows covers one T cell receptor beta chain sequence. The antigen it recognizes is unknown. One base away there is no much larger clone; base qualities are not given. The CDR3 regions of human TCRbeta chains were analyzed by immunosequencing. The authors' pipeline ran thus. Repertoire TCRs were checked for matches against a reference library of SARS-CoV-2-specific TCRs that had been generated using the MIRA antigen-specificity platform. Breadth was defined as the fraction of unique TCRs that were SARS-CoV-2-associated. Depth was defined as the fraction of total T cells that were SARS-CoV-2-associated. Each spike-specific TCR was assigned to its reactive spike region and to a CD4 or CD8 class using the MIRA data. Log10-transformed breadth and depth values were compared by one-way ANOVA with Sidak's multiple comparisons tests. What TCRdb holds here is the immuneACCESS table cut down to in-frame rearrangements. Part of the clones is not present; checked against another copy, under half of the missing clones reflect an unresolved V gene, and the others are unexplained. Clonal size and the V and J genes are those of that table, whereas D and trimming came from the DNA. In this sample the table shows around 100,000 clones, about 89% of which occur a single time. The ten largest clones take up under 4.5% of the sample.

The germline V gene gives CDR1 as SGHRS and CDR2 as YFSETQ. Including cysteine and phenylalanine, the CDR3 has 15 amino acids. Left in the record is the CDR3 DNA by itself, 45 bases read in frame from the first base. Ends trimmed: V by 0 bases, J by 3 bases; bases unmatched to a gene: 4. What the time point label conveys for this sample: baseline before first vaccination. The treatment or condition label, as the study defines it: meningococcal conjugate vaccine given as trial control. Samples from vaccinated people were obtained from the UK trials COV001 and COV002, which included a single-blind randomized controlled phase 2/3 trial of AZD1222 (ChAdOx1 nCoV-19) in healthy adults. Trial participant PBMC samples were collected at day 0 and day 28 after the second dose for TCRbeta chain sequencing. This entry comes from a study of T cell responses to AZD1222 COVID-19 vaccine (dated by TCRdb to the early 2020s). Notes on the research overall: A total of approximately 250 trial participants underwent TCR sequencing, of whom under 220 had received two doses of AZD1222 and 26 had received two doses of the MenACWY control vaccine. Trial participants were enrolled by age into 18-55, 56-69 and 70-plus year subgroups, with approximately 150, 28 and 58 TCR-sequenced participants respectively.

What the authors observed across the whole study: Reportedly, close to half of the unique spike-specific TCRs recognized epitopes lying outside the regions that are mutated in the B.1.351 and B.1.1.7 variants. No day 14 peak-response samples were available, so repertoires were characterized only after the peak T cell response. The 56-69-year group was small, and its depth increase did not reach significance, likely because of low power. Conclusions about previously exposed vaccinees were limited because only a handful of AZD1222 recipients were SARS-CoV-2 seropositive at baseline. After two AZD1222 doses, both the breadth and the depth of spike-specific TCRs were significantly higher than at day 0 and than in MenACWY recipients. Vaccine-associated CD4 TCRs spanned the whole spike protein, with dominant responses in regions 160-218 and 743-854. Participants were mostly white British, with more females than males. The authors suggested clonal diversity may have been underestimated.

This receptor chain uses TRBV5-1 and TRBJ2-7, with 9 middle bases fitting TRBD1. Here the sequenced sample was peripheral blood, taken on day 0 of MenACWY control vaccination. This TCR was sampled from an adult in good health. The DNA is as follows: TGCGCCAGCAGCTTGGTAGGACAGGGGTACTACGAGCAGTACTTC. This encodes CASSLVGQGYYEQYF.